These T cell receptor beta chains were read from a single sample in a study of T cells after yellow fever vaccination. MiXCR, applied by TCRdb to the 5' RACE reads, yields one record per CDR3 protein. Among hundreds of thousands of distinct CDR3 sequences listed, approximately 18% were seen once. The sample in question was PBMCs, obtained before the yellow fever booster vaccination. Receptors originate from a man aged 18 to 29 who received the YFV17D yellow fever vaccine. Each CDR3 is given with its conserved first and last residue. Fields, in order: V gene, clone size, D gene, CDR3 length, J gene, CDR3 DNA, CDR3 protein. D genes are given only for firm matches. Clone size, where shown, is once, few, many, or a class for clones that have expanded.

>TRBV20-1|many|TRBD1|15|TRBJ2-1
TGCAGTGCTAGAGGCCTGGACAGGGGCTACAATGAGCAGTTCTTC
CSARGLDRGYNEQFF
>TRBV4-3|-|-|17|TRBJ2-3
TGCGCCAGCAGCCAAGTCTCCCCGCAGGGAAGCACAGATACGCAGTATTTT
CASSQVSPQGSTDTQYF
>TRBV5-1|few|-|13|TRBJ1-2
TGCGCCAGCAGTCTGGGTTCCAATTGGGGCTACACCTTC
CASSLGSNWGYTF
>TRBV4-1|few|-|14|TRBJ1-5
TGCGCCAGCAGCCAATTCGAAGGGCCCCAGCCCCAGCATTTT
CASSQFEGPQPQHF
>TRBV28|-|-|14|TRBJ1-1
TGTGCCAGCAGTCTACTCAGGGGAAGCACTGAAGCTTTCTTT
CASSLLRGSTEAFF
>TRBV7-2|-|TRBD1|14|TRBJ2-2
TGTGCCAGCACATTGGACAGGCACACCGGGGAGCTGTTTTTT
CASTLDRHTGELFF
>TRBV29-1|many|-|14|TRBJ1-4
TGCAGCGGTACCCTGCAGGGGACTAATGAAAAACTGTTTTTT
CSGTLQGTNEKLFF
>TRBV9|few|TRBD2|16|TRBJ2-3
TGTGCCAGCAGCGTACTCGGGGGGAGAAGCACAGATACGCAGTATTTT
CASSVLGGRSTDTQYF
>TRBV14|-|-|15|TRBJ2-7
TGTGCCAGCAGCCCAAGTCGTACGGTTACCGCCGAGCAGTACTTC
CASSPSRTVTAEQYF
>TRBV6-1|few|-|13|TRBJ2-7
TGTGCCAGCAGTCCGCCAGGGCCCTTCGAGCAGTACTTC
CASSPPGPFEQYF
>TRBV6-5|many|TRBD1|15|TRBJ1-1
TGTGCCAGCAGTGCAACCGGACAGGGGAACACTGAAGCTTTCTTT
CASSATGQGNTEAFF
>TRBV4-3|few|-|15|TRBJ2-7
TGCGCCAGCAGCCAGGGAAGGACAGATGCTTACCAGCAGTACTTC
CASSQGRTDAYQQYF
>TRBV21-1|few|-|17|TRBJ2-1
TGTGCCAGCAGCAAATGGCGCAGGGGTGAGCAGGGGAGCTCGCAGTTCTTC
CASSKWRRGEQGSSQFF
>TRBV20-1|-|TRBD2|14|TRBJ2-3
TGCAGTGCTAGAGCTAGCGGGGGCACAGATACGCAGTATTTT
CSARASGGTDTQYF
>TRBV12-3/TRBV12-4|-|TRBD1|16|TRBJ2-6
TGTGCCAGCAGAGACAGGGGGCTCTCTGGGGCCAACGTCCTGACTTTC
CASRDRGLSGANVLTF
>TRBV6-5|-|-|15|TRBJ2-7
TGTGCCAGCAGCCTGCGGCAAGGTGGGGGGCACGAGCAGTACTTC
CASSLRQGGGHEQYF
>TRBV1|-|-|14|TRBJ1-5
TGCACCAGCAGACCCGACACTAGCAATCAGCCCCAGCATTTT
CTSRPDTSNQPQHF
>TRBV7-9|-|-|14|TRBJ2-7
TGTGCCAGCAGCTTTAGCGAGCGAGCCTACGAGCAGTACTTC
CASSFSERAYEQYF
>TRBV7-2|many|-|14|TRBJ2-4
TGTGCCAGCGCACCATCGGCGGCCAAAAACATTCAGTACTTC
CASAPSAAKNIQYF
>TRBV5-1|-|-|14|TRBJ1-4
TGCGCCAGCAGCTTTCAGGGAGCCTATGAAAAACTGTTTTTT
CASSFQGAYEKLFF
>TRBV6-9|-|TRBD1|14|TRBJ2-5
TGTGCCAGCGGGGACAGGGAGGGTCGCGAGACCCAGTACTTC
CASGDREGRETQYF
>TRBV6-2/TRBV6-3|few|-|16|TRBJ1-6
TGTGCCAGCACCGAAAGAACGGGATATTATAATTCACCCCTCCACTTT
CASTERTGYYNSPLHF
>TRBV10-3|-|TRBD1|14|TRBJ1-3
TGTGCCATCAGTGTTGGGACAGGGACAAACACCATATATTTT
CAISVGTGTNTIYF
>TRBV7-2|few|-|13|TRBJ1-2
TGTGCCAGCAGCTTAGGTTCGGTTTATGGCTACACCTTC
CASSLGSVYGYTF
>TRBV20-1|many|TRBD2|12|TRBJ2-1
TGCAGTCCTAGCGGGGGGGCCCTTGAGCAGTTCTTC
CSPSGGALEQFF
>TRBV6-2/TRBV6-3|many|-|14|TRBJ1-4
TGTGCCAGCACCCCGGGACGTGAGAATGAAAAACTGTTTTTT
CASTPGRENEKLFF
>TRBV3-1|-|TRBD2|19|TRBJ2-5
TGTGCCAGCAGCCATCCACCCGGGACTAGCGGGGGCCTCCTCCAGACCCAGTACTTC
CASSHPPGTSGGLLQTQYF
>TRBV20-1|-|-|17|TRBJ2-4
TGCAGTGCTAGAGATCTCGTCCGGGTTCTGACCAAAAACATTCAGTACTTC
CSARDLVRVLTKNIQYF
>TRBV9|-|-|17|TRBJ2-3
TGTGCCAGCAGCGTCAGGGGGGGCGGGACTAGCACAGATACGCAGTATTTT
CASSVRGGGTSTDTQYF
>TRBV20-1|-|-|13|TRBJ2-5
TGCAGTGCTAGACGGGGGTTCCAAGAGACCCAGTACTTC
CSARRGFQETQYF
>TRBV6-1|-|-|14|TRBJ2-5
TGTGCCAGCAGTGAAGAGGACAGCCAAGAGACCCAGTACTTC
CASSEEDSQETQYF
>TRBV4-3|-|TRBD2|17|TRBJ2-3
TGCGCCAGCAGCCACCGACTAGCGGGGGACCGCCCAGATACGCAGTATTTT
CASSHRLAGDRPDTQYF
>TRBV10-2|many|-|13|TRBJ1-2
TGCGCCAGCAGGGGGGGCGGTAACTATGGCTACACCTTC
CASRGGGNYGYTF
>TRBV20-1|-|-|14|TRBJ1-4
TGCAGTGCCCACCTGAGGGGTTCTACGGGAAAACTGTTTTTT
CSAHLRGSTGKLFF
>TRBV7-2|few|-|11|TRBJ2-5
TGTGCCAGCAGCTTCGCCCGGACCCAGTACTTC
CASSFARTQYF
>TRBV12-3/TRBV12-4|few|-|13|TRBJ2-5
TGTGCCAGCAGTTTTCGGGCTTGGGAGACCCAGTACTTC
CASSFRAWETQYF
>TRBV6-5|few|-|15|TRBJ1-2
TGTGCCAGCAGTCCATTCGACGGAGCCTACTATGGCTACACCTTC
CASSPFDGAYYGYTF
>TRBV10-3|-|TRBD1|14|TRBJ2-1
TGTGCCATCAGAGCAGGGGGCTCCTACAATGAGCAGTTCTTC
CAIRAGGSYNEQFF
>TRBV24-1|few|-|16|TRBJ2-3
TGTGCCACCAGTGATTTGAAGGGTAGTCTGACAGATACGCAGTATTTT
CATSDLKGSLTDTQYF
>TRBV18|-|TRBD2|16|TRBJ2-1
TGTGCCAGCTCACCACCCGGGACTAGCGGGGTCAATGAGCAGTTCTTC
CASSPPGTSGVNEQFF
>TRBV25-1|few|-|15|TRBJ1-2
TGTGCCAGCAGCCCGCCGCAGGTGTTTAACTATGGCTACACCTTC
CASSPPQVFNYGYTF
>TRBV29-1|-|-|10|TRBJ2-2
TGCAGCGTTGATGCCGGGGAGCTGTTTTTT
CSVDAGELFF
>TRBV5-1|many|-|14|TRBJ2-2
TGCGCCAGCAGCTTGTCCGGGGCCACCGGGGAGCTGTTTTTT
CASSLSGATGELFF
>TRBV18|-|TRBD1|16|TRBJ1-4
TGTGCCAGCTCACTCTTCACAGGGACAGGGCGCGAAAAACTGTTTTTT
CASSLFTGTGREKLFF
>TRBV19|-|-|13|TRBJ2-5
TGTGCCAGTAGACAGGGGGGGAAGGAGACCCAGTACTTC
CASRQGGKETQYF
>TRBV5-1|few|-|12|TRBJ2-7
TGCGCCAGCCGGGAACAGGGTGGAGAGCAGTACTTC
CASREQGGEQYF
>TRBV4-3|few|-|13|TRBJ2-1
TGCGCCAGCAGCCAAGAGCTCTCGAATGAGCAGTTCTTC
CASSQELSNEQFF
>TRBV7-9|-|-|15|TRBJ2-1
TGTGCCAGCAGCTTGCTGCGGGGCTCCTACAATGAGCAGTTCTTC
CASSLLRGSYNEQFF
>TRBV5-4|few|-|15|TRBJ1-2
TGTGCCAGCAGCTTGTTAACCCAGGGGAGTTATGGCTACACCTTC
CASSLLTQGSYGYTF
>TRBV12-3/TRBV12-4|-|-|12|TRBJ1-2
TGTGCCAGCAGTTTCCAAGCAGGTGGCTACACCTTC
CASSFQAGGYTF
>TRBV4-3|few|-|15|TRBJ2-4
TGCGCCAGCAGCCACCTCGCTAGTTCCAAAAACATTCAGTACTTC
CASSHLASSKNIQYF
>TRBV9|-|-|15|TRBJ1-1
TGTGCCAGCAGCCCCCGTGGGCAGGGGTACACTGAAGCTTTCTTT
CASSPRGQGYTEAFF
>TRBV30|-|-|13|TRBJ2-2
TGTGCCTGGAGCAGGGGTTACACCGGGGAGCTGTTTTTT
CAWSRGYTGELFF